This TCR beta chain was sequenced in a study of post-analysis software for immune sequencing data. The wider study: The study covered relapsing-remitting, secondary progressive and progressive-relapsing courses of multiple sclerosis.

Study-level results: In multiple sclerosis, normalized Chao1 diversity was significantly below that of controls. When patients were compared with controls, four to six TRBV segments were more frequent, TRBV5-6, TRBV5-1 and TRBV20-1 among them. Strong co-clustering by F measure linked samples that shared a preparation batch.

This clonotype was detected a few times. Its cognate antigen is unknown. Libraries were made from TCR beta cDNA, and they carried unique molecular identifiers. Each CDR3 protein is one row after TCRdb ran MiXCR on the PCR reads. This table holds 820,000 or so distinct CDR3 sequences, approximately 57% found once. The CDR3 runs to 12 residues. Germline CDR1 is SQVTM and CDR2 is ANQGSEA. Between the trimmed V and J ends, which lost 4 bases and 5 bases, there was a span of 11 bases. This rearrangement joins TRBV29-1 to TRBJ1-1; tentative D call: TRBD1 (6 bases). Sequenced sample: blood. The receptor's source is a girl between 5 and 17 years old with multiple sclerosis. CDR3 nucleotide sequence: TGCAGCGTTGTTACAGGGTCAACTGAAGCTTTCTTT. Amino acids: CSVVTGSTEAFF.